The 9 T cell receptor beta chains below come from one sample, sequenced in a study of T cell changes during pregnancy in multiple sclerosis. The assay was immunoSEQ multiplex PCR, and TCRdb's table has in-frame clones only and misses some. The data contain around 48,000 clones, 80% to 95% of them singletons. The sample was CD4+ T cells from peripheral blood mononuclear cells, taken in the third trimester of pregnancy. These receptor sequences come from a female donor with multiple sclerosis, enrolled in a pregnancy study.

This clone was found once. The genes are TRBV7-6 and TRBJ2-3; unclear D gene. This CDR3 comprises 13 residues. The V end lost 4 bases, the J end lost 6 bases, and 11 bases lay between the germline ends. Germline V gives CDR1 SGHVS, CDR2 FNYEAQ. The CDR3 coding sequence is TGTGCCAGCAGCTCTCCCCGCCGGGATACGCAGTATTTT. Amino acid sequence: CASSSPRRDTQYF.

Here the CDR3 DNA reads TGTGCCAGCAGCGTAGGGGCGACACGACGCACAGATACGCAGTATTTT. This translates into CASSVGATRRTDTQYF. The chain carries TRBV9 and TRBJ2-3; D is unclear. The CDR3 has 16 residues. Germline V gene sequence: CDR1 SGDLS, CDR2 YYNGEE. Trimming removed 0 bases from V and 1 base from J, with 12 bases in between.

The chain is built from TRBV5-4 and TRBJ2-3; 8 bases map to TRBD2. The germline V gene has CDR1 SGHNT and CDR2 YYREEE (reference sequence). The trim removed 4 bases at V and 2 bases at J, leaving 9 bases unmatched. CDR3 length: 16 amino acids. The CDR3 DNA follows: TGTGCCAGCAGCCCCCTCGTAGCGGGATACACAGATACGCAGTATTTT. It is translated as CASSPLVAGYTDTQYF.

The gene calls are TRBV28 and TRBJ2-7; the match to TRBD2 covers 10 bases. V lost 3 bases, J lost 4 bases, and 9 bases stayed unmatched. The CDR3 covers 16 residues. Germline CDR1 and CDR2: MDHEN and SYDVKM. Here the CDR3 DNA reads TGTGCCAGCAGTTTCCCAGGACTAGCGGAACAGTACGAGCAGTACTTC. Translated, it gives CASSFPGLAEQYEQYF. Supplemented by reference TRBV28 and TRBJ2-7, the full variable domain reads DVKVTQSSRYLVKRTGEKVFLECVQDMDHENMFWYRQDPGLGLRLIYFSYDVKMKEKGDIPEGYSVSREKKERFSLILESASTNQTSMYLCASSFPGLAEQYEQYFGPGTRLTVT.

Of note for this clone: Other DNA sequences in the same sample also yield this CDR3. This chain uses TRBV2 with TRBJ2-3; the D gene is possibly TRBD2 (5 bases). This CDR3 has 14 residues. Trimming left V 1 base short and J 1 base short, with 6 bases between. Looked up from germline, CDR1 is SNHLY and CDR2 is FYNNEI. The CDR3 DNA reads TGTGCCAGCAGTGAAGGCGGGCGCACAGATACGCAGTATTTT. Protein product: CASSEGGRTDTQYF.

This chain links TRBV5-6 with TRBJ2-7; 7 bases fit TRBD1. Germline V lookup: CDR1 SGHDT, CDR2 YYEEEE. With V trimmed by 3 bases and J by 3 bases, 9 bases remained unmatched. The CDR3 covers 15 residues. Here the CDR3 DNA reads TGTGCCAGCAGCTCGACCGGGACAGCTTACTACGAGCAGTACTTC. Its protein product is CASSSTGTAYYEQYF.

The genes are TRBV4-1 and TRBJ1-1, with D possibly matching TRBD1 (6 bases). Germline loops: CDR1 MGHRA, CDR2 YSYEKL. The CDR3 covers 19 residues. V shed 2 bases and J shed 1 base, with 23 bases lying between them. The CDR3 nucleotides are TGCGCCAGCAGCCAAAAAACAACCCGGGACATACAGAGGAACACTGAAGCTTTCTTT. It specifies CASSQKTTRDIQRNTEAFF.

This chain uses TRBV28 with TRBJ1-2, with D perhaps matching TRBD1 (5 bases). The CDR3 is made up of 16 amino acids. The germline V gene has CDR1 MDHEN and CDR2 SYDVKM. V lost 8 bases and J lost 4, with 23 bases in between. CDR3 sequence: CASGPATEEGSYGYTF. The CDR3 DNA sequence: TGTGCCAGCGGACCGGCCACCGAGGAGGGGAGCTATGGCTACACCTTC.

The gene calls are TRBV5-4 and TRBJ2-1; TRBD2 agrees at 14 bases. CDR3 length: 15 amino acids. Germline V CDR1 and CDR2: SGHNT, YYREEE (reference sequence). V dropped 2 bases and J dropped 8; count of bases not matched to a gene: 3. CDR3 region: CASSFGLAGGHEQFF. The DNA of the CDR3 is TGTGCCAGCAGCTTCGGACTAGCGGGAGGACATGAGCAGTTCTTC.